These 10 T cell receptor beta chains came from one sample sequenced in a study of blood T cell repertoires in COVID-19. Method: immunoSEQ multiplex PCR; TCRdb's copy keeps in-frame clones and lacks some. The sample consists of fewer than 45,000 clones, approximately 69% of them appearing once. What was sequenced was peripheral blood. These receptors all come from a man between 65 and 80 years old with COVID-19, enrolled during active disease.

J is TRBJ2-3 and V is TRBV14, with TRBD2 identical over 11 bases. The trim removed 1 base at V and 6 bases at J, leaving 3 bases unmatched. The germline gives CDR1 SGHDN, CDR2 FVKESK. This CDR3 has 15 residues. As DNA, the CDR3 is TGTGCCAGCAGCCAAGTAGCGGGAGGGTCGGATACGCAGTATTTT. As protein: CASSQVAGGSDTQYF.

The CDR3 spells CASSNTGIPLVNTEAFF. Written as DNA, the CDR3 is TGTGCCAGTAGTAACACAGGGATCCCCCTCGTGAACACTGAAGCTTTCTTT. The chain has TRBV19 and TRBJ1-1; possibly TRBD1 for D (6 bases). The germline V and J ends were trimmed by 4 bases and 0 bases, with 18 bases remaining between them. Germline V gene sequence: CDR1 LNHDA, CDR2 SQIVND (reference sequence). The CDR3 length is 17 residues.

CDR3 DNA: TGTGCCAGCAGCTTAAAAGGACAGGGGCAAGAGACCCAGTACTTC. It encodes CASSLKGQGQETQYF. V gene TRBV11-2 combines with J gene TRBJ2-5; 9 positions match TRBD1. This CDR3 contains 15 residues. Per germline, CDR1 SGHAT and CDR2 FQNNGV. J gave up 2 bases and V 2 bases, and 3 bases lay outside the gene matches.

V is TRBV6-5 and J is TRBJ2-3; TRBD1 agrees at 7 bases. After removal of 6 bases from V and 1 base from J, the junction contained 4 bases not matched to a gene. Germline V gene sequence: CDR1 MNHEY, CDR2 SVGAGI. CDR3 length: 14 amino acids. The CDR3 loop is CASSDGTGTDTQYF. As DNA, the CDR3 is TGTGCCAGCAGCGACGGGACAGGCACAGATACGCAGTATTTT.

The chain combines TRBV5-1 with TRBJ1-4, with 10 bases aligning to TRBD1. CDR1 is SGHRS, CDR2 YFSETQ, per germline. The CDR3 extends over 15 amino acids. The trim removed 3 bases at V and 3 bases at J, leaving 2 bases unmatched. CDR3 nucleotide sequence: TGCGCCAGCAGCTGGGGGACAGGGGCTAATGAAAAACTGTTTTTT. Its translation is CASSWGTGANEKLFF.

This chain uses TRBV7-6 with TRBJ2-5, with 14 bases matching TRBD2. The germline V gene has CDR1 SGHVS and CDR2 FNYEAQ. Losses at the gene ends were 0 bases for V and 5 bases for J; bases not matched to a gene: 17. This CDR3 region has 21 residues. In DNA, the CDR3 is TGTGCCAGCAGCTTAGCGACTCCGCGGGGACTAGCGGGGGTGAAGGGTGAGACCCAGTACTTC. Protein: CASSLATPRGLAGVKGETQYF.

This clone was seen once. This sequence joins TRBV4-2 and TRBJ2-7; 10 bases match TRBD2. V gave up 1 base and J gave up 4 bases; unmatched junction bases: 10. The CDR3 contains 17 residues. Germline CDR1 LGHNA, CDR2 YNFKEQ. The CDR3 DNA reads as TGTGCCAGCAGCCAAGTCTCTAGCGGGAGAGGTGGGTACGAGCAGTACTTC. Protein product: CASSQVSSGRGGYEQYF.

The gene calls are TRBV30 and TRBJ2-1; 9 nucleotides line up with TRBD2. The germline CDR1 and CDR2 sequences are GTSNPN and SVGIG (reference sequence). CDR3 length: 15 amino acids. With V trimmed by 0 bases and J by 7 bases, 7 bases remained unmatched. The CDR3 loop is CAWSVRGGAVNEQFF. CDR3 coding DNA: TGTGCCTGGAGTGTGCGCGGGGGGGCAGTAAATGAGCAGTTCTTC.

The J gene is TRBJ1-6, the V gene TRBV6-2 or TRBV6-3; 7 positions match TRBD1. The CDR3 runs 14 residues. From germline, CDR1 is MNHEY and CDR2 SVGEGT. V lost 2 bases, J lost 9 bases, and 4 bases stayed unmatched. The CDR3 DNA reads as TGTGCCAGCAGTTACGGACAGGAATCTTCACCCCTCCACTTT. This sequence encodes CASSYGQESSPLHF.

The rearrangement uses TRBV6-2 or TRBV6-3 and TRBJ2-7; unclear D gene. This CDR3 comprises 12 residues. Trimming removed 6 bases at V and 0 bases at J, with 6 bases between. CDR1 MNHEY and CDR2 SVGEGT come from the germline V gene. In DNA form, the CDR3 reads TGTGCCAGCAGCCTCTACTCCTACGAGCAGTACTTC. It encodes CASSLYSYEQYF.